These 25 T cell receptor beta chains were all obtained from the same sample, sequenced in a study of blood T cell repertoires in COVID-19. Assay used: immunoSEQ multiplex PCR; TCRdb lists only in-frame clones, some missing. Among tens of thousands of clones listed, roughly 88% were seen once. The sequenced material came from peripheral blood. The receptors here all came from an elderly man with active or convalescent COVID-19.

The chain is built from TRBV2 and TRBJ2-1; D not certain. The ends were cut back, 6 bases at V and 1 base at J, with 10 bases in the middle. The CDR3 contains 14 residues. Germline values: CDR1 SNHLY, CDR2 FYNNEI. DNA for the CDR3: TGTGCCAGCAGCCGATTAGTATCCTACAATGAGCAGTTCTTC. This translates into CASSRLVSYNEQFF.

This rearrangement joins TRBV2 to TRBJ2-1; 9 bases line up with TRBD1. V lost 4 bases to trimming and J lost 7 bases; unmatched junction nucleotides: 8. The CDR3 sequence is 15 residues long. Germline V lookup: CDR1 SNHLY, CDR2 FYNNEI. DNA of the CDR3: TGTGCCAGCAGTGCCACGGGACAGGGTTCAAATGAGCAGTTCTTC. Protein: CASSATGQGSNEQFF.

This clone was seen more than once but under ten times. This rearrangement joins TRBV15 to TRBJ2-3; D is unclear. Trimming took off 0 bases at V and 1 base at J, with 11 bases between the two ends. This CDR3 comprises 16 residues. CDR1 and CDR2 (germline): LNHNV, YYDKDF (reference sequence). The CDR3 DNA follows: TGTGCCACCAGCAGAGAGGGCCCCTGGGGCACAGATACGCAGTATTTT. Translating gives CATSREGPWGTDTQYF. Looking up the rest from reference TRBV15 and TRBJ2-3 gives the full variable domain: DAMVIQNPRYQVTQFGKPVTLSCSQTLNHNVMYWYQQKSSQAPKLLFHYYDKDFNNEADTPDNFQSRRPNTSFCFLDIRSPGLGDTAMYLCATSREGPWGTDTQYFGPGTRLTVL.

This clone was seen a handful of times. The genes are TRBV10-3 and TRBJ1-2, with a weak D call TRBD1 (5 bases). CDR3 size: 15 residues. Trimming pared 2 bases from V and 4 bases from J, leaving 14 bases between. CDR1 and CDR2 (germline): ENHRY, SYGVKD. Here the CDR3 reads CAISEGPGFPYGYTF. CDR3 DNA sequence: TGTGCCATCAGTGAGGGCCCAGGGTTCCCCTATGGCTACACCTTC.

This chain joins TRBV5-1 and TRBJ2-7; 7 nucleotides agree with TRBD2. The germline V gene encodes CDR1 SGHRS and CDR2 YFSETQ. This CDR3 has 14 residues. Trimming took 4 bases from V and 7 from J; bases not matched to a gene: 11. The CDR3 protein is CASSQMTSFDEQYF. DNA of the CDR3: TGCGCCAGCAGCCAGATGACTAGCTTTGATGAGCAGTACTTC.

The V gene is TRBV6-5, the J gene TRBJ1-4; 7 nucleotides agree with TRBD1. The CDR3 sequence is 13 residues long. The V and J ends lost 8 bases and 7 bases, in that order; junction bases with no gene match: 7. Germline assignment: CDR1 MNHEY and CDR2 SVGAGI. The CDR3 spells CASLGRGVEKLFF. The CDR3 DNA follows: TGTGCCAGCCTTGGCAGGGGGGTTGAAAAACTGTTTTTT.

This clone has a single count. The rearrangement uses TRBV10-2 and TRBJ2-7, with 9 bases matching TRBD1. CDR3 length: 15 amino acids. The ends lost 1 base at V and 4 bases at J; junction bases unmatched: 5. Germline CDR1 and CDR2: WSHSY and SAAADI. CDR3 amino acids: CASSEYGTGRYEQYF. CDR3 DNA sequence: TGCGCCAGCAGTGAGTATGGGACAGGGAGGTACGAGCAGTACTTC.

The rearrangement uses TRBV6-1 and TRBJ2-1; D perhaps matches TRBD2 (7 bases). The V end was cut by 0 bases, the J end by 6 bases, with 12 bases between. The length of the CDR3 is 15 residues. Germline-derived CDR1 and CDR2 are MNHNS and SASEGT. The CDR3 DNA follows: TGTGCCAGCAGTGAAGCAGGGGGGGGGCCCAATGAGCAGTTCTTC. This sequence encodes CASSEAGGGPNEQFF.

As concerns this clone: The sample holds other DNA sequences that translate to the same CDR3. This chain connects TRBV6-2 or TRBV6-3 to TRBJ2-7; tentatively, D is TRBD1 (6 bases). The germline CDR1 and CDR2 sequences are MNHEY and SVGEGT. The ends were cut back, 4 bases at V and 3 bases at J, with 7 bases in the middle. The CDR3 is 12 amino acids. CDR3 nucleotide sequence: TGTGCCAGCAGTTCACAGGGCTACGAGCAGTACTTC. This codes for CASSSQGYEQYF.

This rearrangement joins TRBV5-1 to TRBJ1-1, with D possibly TRBD1 on 5 matching bases. With 4 bases removed from V and 1 base from J, the gap between germline ends came to 11 bases. The CDR3 runs to 14 residues. Germline V CDR1 and CDR2: SGHRS, YFSETQ. Written as DNA, the CDR3 is TGCGCCAGCAGCAACGGACATCAGAACACTGAAGCTTTCTTT. Protein: CASSNGHQNTEAFF. Drawing the rest from reference TRBV5-1 and TRBJ1-1, the complete variable domain is KAGVTQTPRYLIKTRGQQVTLSCSPISGHRSVSWYQQTPGQGLQFLFEYFSETQRNKGNFPGRFSGRQFSNSRSEMNVSTLELGDSALYLCASSNGHQNTEAFFGQGTRLTVV.

The chain has TRBV7-9 and TRBJ2-7; 7 bases fit TRBD1. After removal of 5 bases from V and 1 base from J, the junction contained 8 bases not matched to a gene. Germline V gene lookup returns CDR1 SEHNR and CDR2 FQNEAQ (reference sequence). The CDR3 runs 15 residues. CDR3 coding DNA: TGTGCCAGCAGCAGAAACTCGGGACAGTCCTACGAGCAGTACTTC. This encodes CASSRNSGQSYEQYF.

The V gene is TRBV5-1, the J gene TRBJ2-7; 12 nucleotides align to TRBD1. Germline-derived CDR1 and CDR2 are SGHRS and YFSETQ. The CDR3 extends over 14 amino acids. J was trimmed by 6 bases and V by 4 bases; bases with no gene match: 5. The CDR3 nucleotides are TGCGCCAGCAGCCCTGGGACAGGGGGCACCGAGCAGTACTTC. This gives the protein CASSPGTGGTEQYF.

This rearrangement joins TRBV6-5 to TRBJ2-3; TRBD2 aligns across 9 bases. Germline assignment: CDR1 MNHEY and CDR2 SVGAGI. This CDR3 is built from 14 residues. With 7 bases clipped from V and 4 bases from J, the junction kept 6 bases outside the gene matches. CDR3 coding DNA: TGTGCCAGCACGCGGGGGGGCTGGGCAGATACGCAGTATTTT. Translating gives CASTRGGWADTQYF.

The rearrangement uses TRBV7-9 and TRBJ1-1; D not resolved. V was pared by 5 bases and J by 5 bases, with 6 bases between. CDR3 length: 11 amino acids. Germline V gene data show CDR1 as SEHNR and CDR2 as FQNEAQ (reference sequence). Here the CDR3 DNA reads TGTGCCAGCAGCGAGGGTACTGAAGCTTTCTTT. It is translated as CASSEGTEAFF.

The J gene is TRBJ1-2, the V gene TRBV5-8, with 10 bases matching TRBD1. In germline, CDR1 is SGHTS, CDR2 YDEGEE. With V trimmed by 4 bases and J by 0 bases, 9 bases remained unmatched. This CDR3 region has 17 residues. In DNA form, the CDR3 reads TGTGCCAGCAGCCGTAGGGACAGGGGCCTTGCTAACTATGGCTACACCTTC. Its protein product is CASSRRDRGLANYGYTF. Filled out from reference TRBV5-8 and TRBJ1-2, the complete variable domain reads EAGVTQSPTHLIKTRGQQATLRCSPISGHTSVYWYQQALGLGLQFLLWYDEGEERNRGNFPPRFSGRQFPNYSSELNVNALELEDSALYLCASSRRDRGLANYGYTFGSGTRLTVV.

The chain carries TRBV5-1 and TRBJ1-2, with D hard to call. Between the trimmed V and J ends, which lost 4 bases and 0 bases, there was a span of 7 bases. The germline V gene has CDR1 SGHRS and CDR2 YFSETQ. There are 13 residues in the CDR3. The CDR3 DNA sequence: TGCGCCAGCAGCGGCCAGGCTAACTATGGCTACACCTTC. It encodes CASSGQANYGYTF.

V usage is TRBV6-5 and J usage is TRBJ2-2, with D possibly TRBD1 on 6 matching bases. Germline lookup yields CDR1 MNHEY and CDR2 SVGAGI. The germline V and J ends were trimmed by 6 bases and 8 bases, with 10 bases remaining between them. This CDR3 has 12 residues. The CDR3 here is CASRPTGGELFF. CDR3 DNA: TGTGCCAGCAGACCTACAGGGGGGGAGCTGTTTTTT.

V gene TRBV12-3 or TRBV12-4 combines with J gene TRBJ1-6; D is uncertain. V lost 3 bases, J lost 11 bases, and 8 bases lay in between. The CDR3 loop spans 12 amino acids. The CDR3 loop reads CASSFSQTPLHF. CDR3 DNA sequence: TGTGCCAGCAGTTTTTCCCAGACACCCCTCCACTTT.

In this sample, this clone turned up once. This chain uses TRBV2 with TRBJ1-1; D unclear. The germline V gene encodes CDR1 SNHLY and CDR2 FYNNEI. CDR3 length: 14 amino acids. V lost 6 bases to trimming and J lost 2 bases, with 13 bases between them. The CDR3 protein is CASSALTSNTEAFF. In DNA, the CDR3 is TGTGCCAGCAGCGCTTTGACAAGCAACACTGAAGCTTTCTTT.

The rearrangement joins TRBV2 to TRBJ2-7; 10 bases fit TRBD2. CDR3 length equals 14 residues. Germline lookup yields CDR1 SNHLY and CDR2 FYNNEI. The CDR3 bases are TGTGCAACGAGTCGGGCTAGCGGGGGTTACGAGCAGTACTTC. This sequence encodes CATSRASGGYEQYF.

The chain links TRBV27 to TRBJ2-7; 7 positions match TRBD2. The CDR3 is 16 amino acids. J lost 3 bases, V lost 5 bases, and 13 bases had no gene match. CDR1 is MNHEY, CDR2 SMNVEV, per germline (reference sequence). CDR3 sequence (DNA): TGTGCCAGCAGTCCATTAAAAAGCGGGACCCGCTACGAGCAGTACTTC. Translation gives CASSPLKSGTRYEQYF.

This clone was observed a single time. The V and J genes are TRBV2 and TRBJ2-1; D gene unclear. Germline CDR1 reads SNHLY; CDR2 reads FYNNEI. The CDR3 is 12 amino acids. V lost 5 bases and J 8 bases, leaving 10 bases between the germline ends. CDR3: CASSPPRDEQFF. Written as DNA, the CDR3 is TGTGCCAGCAGTCCCCCTCGGGATGAGCAGTTCTTC.

The chain joins TRBV5-1 to TRBJ2-7; no firm D call. This CDR3 is 14 amino acids long. The ends were cut back, 2 bases at V and 0 bases at J, with 9 bases in the middle. Germline V gene sequence: CDR1 SGHRS, CDR2 YFSETQ. The CDR3 spells CASSLQSNSYEQYF. The CDR3 DNA reads TGCGCCAGCAGCTTACAGAGTAACTCCTACGAGCAGTACTTC.

The gene calls are TRBV13 and TRBJ2-1; 13 nucleotides align to TRBD2. There are 17 residues in the CDR3. V lost 1 base and J lost 7; bases outside the gene matches: 7. Germline V gives CDR1 PRHDT, CDR2 FYEKMQ (reference sequence). CDR3 amino acids: CASSLVVTSGRANEQFF. The CDR3 region has the DNA TGTGCCAGCAGCTTAGTGGTAACTAGCGGGAGGGCAAATGAGCAGTTCTTC. Drawing the rest from reference TRBV13 and TRBJ2-1, the complete variable domain is AAGVIQSPRHLIKEKRETATLKCYPIPRHDTVYWYQQGPGQDPQFLISFYEKMQSDKGSIPDRFSAQQFSDYHSELNMSSLELGDSALYFCASSLVVTSGRANEQFFGPGTRLTVL.

V gene TRBV5-1 combines with J gene TRBJ2-7; D possibly corresponds to TRBD1 (6 bases). Looked up from germline, CDR1 is SGHRS and CDR2 is YFSETQ. V was cut by 2 bases and J by 3 bases, with 15 bases left in between. The CDR3 is 15 amino acids. The CDR3 DNA reads TGCGCCAGCAGCTTTGCAGGGGAAGGTTACTACGAGCAGTACTTC. Translation: CASSFAGEGYYEQYF.